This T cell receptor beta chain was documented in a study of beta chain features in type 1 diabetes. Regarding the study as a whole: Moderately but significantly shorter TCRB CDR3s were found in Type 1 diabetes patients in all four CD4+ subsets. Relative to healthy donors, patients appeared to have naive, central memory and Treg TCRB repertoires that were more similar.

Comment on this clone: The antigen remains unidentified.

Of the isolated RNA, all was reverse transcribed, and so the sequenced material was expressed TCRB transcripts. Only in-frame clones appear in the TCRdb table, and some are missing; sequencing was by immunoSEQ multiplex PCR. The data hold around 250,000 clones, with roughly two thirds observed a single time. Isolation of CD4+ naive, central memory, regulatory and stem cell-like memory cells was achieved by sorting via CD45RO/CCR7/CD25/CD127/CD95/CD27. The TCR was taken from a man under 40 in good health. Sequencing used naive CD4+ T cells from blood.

The CDR3 reads CASSFWTGEQFF. The DNA of the CDR3 is TGTGCCAGCAGCTTCTGGACGGGAGAGCAGTTCTTC. This rearrangement joins TRBV7-9 to TRBJ2-1, with a possible D match to TRBD2 (5 bases). CDR1 and CDR2 from the germline V gene are SEHNR and FQNEAQ (reference sequence). Deletions cut 3 bases from V and 10 bases from J, with 10 bases between. This CDR3 comprises 12 residues.